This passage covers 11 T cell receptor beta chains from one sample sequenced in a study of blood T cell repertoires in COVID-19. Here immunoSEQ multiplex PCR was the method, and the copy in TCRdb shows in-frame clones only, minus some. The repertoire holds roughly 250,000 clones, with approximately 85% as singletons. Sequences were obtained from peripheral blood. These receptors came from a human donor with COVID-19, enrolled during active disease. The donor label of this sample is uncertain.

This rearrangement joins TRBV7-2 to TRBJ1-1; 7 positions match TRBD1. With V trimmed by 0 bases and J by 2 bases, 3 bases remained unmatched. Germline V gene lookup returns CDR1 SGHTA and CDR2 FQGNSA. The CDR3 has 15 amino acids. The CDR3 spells CASSLAAGGNTEAFF. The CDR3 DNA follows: TGTGCCAGCAGCTTAGCGGCAGGGGGAAACACTGAAGCTTTCTTT. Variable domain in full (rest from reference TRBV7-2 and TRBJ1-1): GAGVSQSPSNKVTEKGKDVELRCDPISGHTALYWYRQSLGQGLEFLIYFQGNSAPDKSGLPSDRFSAERTGGSVSTLTIQRTQQEDSAVYLCASSLAAGGNTEAFFGQGTRLTVV.

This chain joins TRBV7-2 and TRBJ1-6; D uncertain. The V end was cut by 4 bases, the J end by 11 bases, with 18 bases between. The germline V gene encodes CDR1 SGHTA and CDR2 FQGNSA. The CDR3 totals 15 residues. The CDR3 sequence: CASSSGLLGGTPLHF. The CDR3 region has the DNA TGTGCCAGCAGCTCCGGACTGCTGGGAGGGACACCCCTCCACTTT.

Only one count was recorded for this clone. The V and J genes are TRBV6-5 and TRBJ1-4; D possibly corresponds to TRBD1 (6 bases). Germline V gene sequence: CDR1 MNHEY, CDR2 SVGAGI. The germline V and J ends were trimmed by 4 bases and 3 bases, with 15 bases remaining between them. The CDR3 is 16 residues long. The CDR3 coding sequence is TGTGCCAGCAGTTTATTTGTAACAGGGTCTAATGAAAAACTGTTTTTT. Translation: CASSLFVTGSNEKLFF.

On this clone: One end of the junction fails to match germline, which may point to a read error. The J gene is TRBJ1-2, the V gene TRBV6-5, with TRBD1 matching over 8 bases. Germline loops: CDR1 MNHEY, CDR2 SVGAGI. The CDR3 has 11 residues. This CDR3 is CASSKDRVIRF. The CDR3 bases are TGTGCCAGCAGTAAGGACAGGGTAATCCGCTTC.

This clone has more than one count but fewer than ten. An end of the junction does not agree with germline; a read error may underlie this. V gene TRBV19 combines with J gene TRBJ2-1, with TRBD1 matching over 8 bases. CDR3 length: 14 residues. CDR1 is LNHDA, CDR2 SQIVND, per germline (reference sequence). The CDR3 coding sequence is TGTGCCAGTAGTCTAGACAGGGGTTACAATGAGCAGTTCTTC. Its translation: CASSLDRGYNEQFF.

The CDR3 region has the DNA TGTGCCAGCTCACCACTCCTCGGGCAGGGGCCCTACAATGAGCAGTTCTTC. Its protein is CASSPLLGQGPYNEQFF. The chain is built from TRBV18 and TRBJ2-1; a possible D gene is TRBD1 (6 bases). Trimming took 1 base from V and 2 from J, leaving 15 bases between them. The CDR3 sequence is 17 residues long. Germline values: CDR1 KGHSH, CDR2 LQKENI.

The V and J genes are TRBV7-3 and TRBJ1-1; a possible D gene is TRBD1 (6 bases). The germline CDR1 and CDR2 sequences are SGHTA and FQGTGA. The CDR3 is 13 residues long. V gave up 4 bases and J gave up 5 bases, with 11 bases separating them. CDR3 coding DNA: TGTGCCAGCAGCTGGCGTGGGACAACTGAAGCTTTCTTT. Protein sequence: CASSWRGTTEAFF.

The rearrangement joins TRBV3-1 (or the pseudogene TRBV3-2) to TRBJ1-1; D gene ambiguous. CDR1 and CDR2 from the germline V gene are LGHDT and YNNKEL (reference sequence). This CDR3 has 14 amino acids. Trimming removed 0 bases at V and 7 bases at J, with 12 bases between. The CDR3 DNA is TGTGCCAGCAGCCAAGAGTCCCTTCGGGGTGAAGCTTTCTTT. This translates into CASSQESLRGEAFF.

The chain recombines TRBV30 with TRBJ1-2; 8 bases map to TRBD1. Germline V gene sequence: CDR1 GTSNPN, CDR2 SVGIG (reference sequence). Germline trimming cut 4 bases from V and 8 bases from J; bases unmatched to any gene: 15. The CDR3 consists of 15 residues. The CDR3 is CAWTDQTGTGFGYTF. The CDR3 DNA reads TGTGCCTGGACCGATCAAACCGGGACAGGATTCGGCTACACCTTC.

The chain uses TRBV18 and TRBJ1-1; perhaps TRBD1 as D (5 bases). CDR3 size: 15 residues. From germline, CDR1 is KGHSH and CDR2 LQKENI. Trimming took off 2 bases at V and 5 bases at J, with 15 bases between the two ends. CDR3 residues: CASSPTLLGRTEAFF. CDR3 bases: TGTGCCAGCTCACCAACTCTACTGGGGCGGACTGAAGCTTTCTTT.

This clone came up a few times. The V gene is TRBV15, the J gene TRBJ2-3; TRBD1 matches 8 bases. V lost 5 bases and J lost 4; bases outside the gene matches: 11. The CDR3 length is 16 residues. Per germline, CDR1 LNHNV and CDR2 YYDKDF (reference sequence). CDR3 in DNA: TGTGCCACCAGCTCCGAGCTACAGGGGGGAGCAGATACGCAGTATTTT. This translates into CATSSELQGGADTQYF.